Below, 28 T cell receptor beta chains from the same sample are listed, as sequenced in a study of blood T cells in healthy people across ages. Using a J-beta primer mix together with a sample-barcoded 5' primer, a second PCR was run for roughly 6 to 12 cycles. TCRdb processed the 5' RACE reads anew with MiXCR; each CDR3 protein has one entry. The table shows 1.5 million to 2 million distinct CDR3 sequences, with 49% occurring only once. Sequenced: blood. The receptors originated from a woman in her thirties or forties in good health.

The chain is built from TRBV4-3 and TRBJ2-1; D is unclear. The J call may be in error: the DNA end matches TRBJ2-7 better. The CDR3 covers 15 residues. From germline, CDR1 is LGHNA and CDR2 YSLEER. The CDR3 reads CASSQKVGSYNEQYF. CDR3 in DNA: TGCGCCAGCAGCCAGAAAGTGGGCTCCTACAATGAGCAGTACTTC.

This clonotype was detected only a few times. The chain has TRBV7-2 and TRBJ2-1, with 14 bases aligning to TRBD2. J lost 8 bases, V lost 5 bases, and 8 bases had no gene match. The germline V gene encodes CDR1 SGHTA and CDR2 FQGNSA. CDR3 size: 16 residues. CDR3 sequence (DNA): TGTGCCAGCAGCCCGCGACTAGCGGGGGGGCGTCATGAGCAGTTCTTC. Translated: CASSPRLAGGRHEQFF.

There are a few counts of this clonotype. This rearrangement joins TRBV6-5 to TRBJ2-7; D may be TRBD1 (5 bases). Germline V gene sequence: CDR1 MNHEY, CDR2 SVGAGI. Trimming left V 2 bases short and J 6 bases short, with 8 bases between. The CDR3 has 12 amino acids. The CDR3 DNA follows: TGTGCCAGCAGTTACGGACATTCCGAGCAGTACTTC. Translated, it gives CASSYGHSEQYF.

This clonotype has more than one count but fewer than ten. The chain uses TRBV7-6 and TRBJ2-6; 7 bases are shared with TRBD1. The CDR3 length is 18 residues. V lost 2 bases and J lost 0; bases outside the gene matches: 7. CDR1 is SGHVS and CDR2 is FNYEAQ in the germline V gene. The CDR3 here is CASSLMGQTYSGANVLTF. CDR3 DNA sequence: TGTGCCAGCAGCTTAATGGGACAGACCTACTCTGGGGCCAACGTCCTGACTTTC.

The chain carries TRBV6-1 and TRBJ2-1, with unresolved D. The CDR3 is made up of 13 amino acids. Germline V gene data show CDR1 as MNHNS and CDR2 as SASEGT. With 2 bases removed from V and 5 bases from J, the gap between germline ends came to 7 bases. CDR3 bases: TGTGCCAGCAGTGAATACCCAAACAATGAGCAGTTCTTC. It translates to CASSEYPNNEQFF.

The rearrangement joins TRBV9 to TRBJ2-7, with a weak D call TRBD2 (5 bases). Germline V gene data show CDR1 as SGDLS and CDR2 as YYNGEE. There are 15 residues in the CDR3. V lost 0 bases and J lost 3, with 13 bases in between. CDR3 in DNA: TGTGCCAGCAGCGTAGGGACTGGCGCCTACTACGAGCAGTACTTC. Protein sequence: CASSVGTGAYYEQYF.

This clonotype was counted only a few times. V and J are TRBV20-1 and TRBJ2-5; D may correspond to TRBD1 or TRBD2 (7 bases each). CDR3 length: 13 amino acids. Per germline, CDR1 DFQATT and CDR2 SNEGSKA (reference sequence). Trimming pared 7 bases from V and 2 bases from J, leaving 14 bases between. CDR3 amino acids: CSVRGGLQETQYF. CDR3 nucleotides: TGCAGTGTCAGGGGGGGCCTTCAAGAGACCCAGTACTTC.

The chain links TRBV6-5 to TRBJ1-2; 7 bases map to TRBD1. The V gene's germline CDR1 is MNHEY and CDR2 SVGAGI. The ends lost 5 bases at V and 5 bases at J; junction bases unmatched: 14. The CDR3 extends over 16 amino acids. The chain's CDR3 is CASSRDRVWGLYGYTF. CDR3 nucleotide sequence: TGTGCCAGCAGTCGAGACAGGGTGTGGGGGTTGTATGGCTACACCTTC.

This rearrangement joins TRBV4-1 to TRBJ2-7; D is unclear. CDR1 is MGHRA, CDR2 YSYEKL, per germline. The CDR3 contains 16 residues. Trimming shortened V by 0 bases and J by 3 bases, and 15 bases separated the two germline ends. The CDR3 spells CASSQDRWERNYEQYF. As DNA, the CDR3 is TGCGCCAGCAGCCAAGATCGATGGGAACGGAACTACGAGCAGTACTTC.

This rearrangement joins TRBV4-3 to TRBJ1-2; a weak D match, TRBD1 (5 bases). Trimming shortened V by 1 base and J by 0 bases, and 15 bases separated the two germline ends. Germline V gene sequence: CDR1 LGHNA, CDR2 YSLEER. The CDR3 is 17 residues long. Here the CDR3 reads CASSQARQRPANYGYTF. CDR3 coding DNA: TGCGCCAGCAGCCAAGCTCGACAGCGCCCAGCTAACTATGGCTACACCTTC.

To note about this clonotype: One end of the junction is discordant with germline, which a read error may explain. The chain employs TRBV9 and TRBJ2-7; D not resolved. There are 13 residues in the CDR3. Germline V gene data show CDR1 as SGDLS and CDR2 as YYNGEE. The CDR3 region is CASSVEFYNEQYF. DNA for the CDR3: TGTGCCAGCAGTGTAGAGTTCTACAATGAGCAGTACTTC. Looking up the rest from reference TRBV9 and TRBJ2-7 gives the full variable domain: DSGVTQTPKHLITATGQRVTLRCSPRSGDLSVYWYQQSLDQGLQFLIQYYNGEERAKGNILERFSAQQFPDLHSELNLSSLELGDSALYFCASSVEFYNEQYFGPGTRLTVT.

The V call is TRBV7-9, the J call TRBJ1-1, with no clear D. Germline CDR1 reads SEHNR; CDR2 reads FQNEAQ (reference sequence). Trimming removed 0 bases from V and 7 bases from J, with 9 bases in between. The CDR3 has 13 residues. This chain's CDR3 is CASSLAHLIEAFF. Here the CDR3 DNA reads TGTGCCAGCAGCTTAGCGCATCTCATTGAAGCTTTCTTT.

V is TRBV20-1 and J is TRBJ1-6; no clear D gene. The V gene's germline CDR1 is DFQATT and CDR2 SNEGSKA (reference sequence). The CDR3 runs to 15 residues. V lost 0 bases and J lost 5, with 11 bases in between. CDR3 sequence reads: CSARDRTVHNSPLHF. DNA of the CDR3: TGCAGTGCTAGAGATAGGACCGTTCATAATTCACCCCTCCACTTT.

V usage is TRBV5-1 and J usage is TRBJ2-1; maybe TRBD1 (7 bases). The V end was cut by 4 bases, the J end by 0 bases, with 14 bases between. Germline CDR1 SGHRS, CDR2 YFSETQ. The CDR3 covers 16 residues. CDR3 DNA sequence: TGCGCCAGCAGCGCGGGACAGCCATACTCCTACAATGAGCAGTTCTTC. It translates to CASSAGQPYSYNEQFF.

V and J are TRBV29-1 and TRBJ2-5; no definite D call. Per germline, CDR1 SQVTM and CDR2 ANQGSEA. V was cut by 5 bases and J by 5 bases, with 12 bases left in between. The CDR3 sequence is 12 residues long. This chain's CDR3 is CSVQQLGETQYF. CDR3 coding DNA: TGCAGCGTTCAACAGCTAGGGGAGACCCAGTACTTC.

V is TRBV7-2 and J is TRBJ2-1; D could derive from TRBD1 or TRBD2 (5 bases each). Germline V gives CDR1 SGHTA, CDR2 FQGNSA. V lost 4 bases, J lost 9 bases, and 13 bases lay in between. The CDR3 runs 13 residues. CDR3 nucleotides: TGTGCCAGCAGCTCGTTGCGTGGGGGTGAGCAGTTCTTC. This sequence encodes CASSSLRGGEQFF. The full variable domain, completed using reference TRBV7-2 and TRBJ2-1, is GAGVSQSPSNKVTEKGKDVELRCDPISGHTALYWYRQSLGQGLEFLIYFQGNSAPDKSGLPSDRFSAERTGGSVSTLTIQRTQQEDSAVYLCASSSLRGGEQFFGPGTRLTVL.

The J gene is TRBJ2-7, the V gene TRBV7-2, with TRBD2 matching over 9 bases. Matching the DNA end better, TRBJ2-5 makes the J call doubtful. CDR1 is SGHTA, CDR2 FQGNSA, per germline. The CDR3 length is 15 residues. Written as DNA, the CDR3 is TGTGCCAGCAGCTTAACCTTAGCGGGAGATGGGACCCAGTACTTC. Protein product: CASSLTLAGDGTQYF.

The rearrangement joins TRBV5-1 to TRBJ2-1; 9 nucleotides align to TRBD1. V lost 2 bases to trimming and J lost 7 bases; unmatched junction nucleotides: 7. The CDR3 totals 15 residues. Germline V gene lookup returns CDR1 SGHRS and CDR2 YFSETQ. The CDR3: CASSFRDRESNEQFF. In nucleotides, the CDR3 is TGCGCCAGCAGCTTCCGGGACAGGGAGTCGAATGAGCAGTTCTTC.

In this sample, this clonotype turned up many times. The chain carries TRBV20-1 and TRBJ1-4; 11 nucleotides match TRBD1. The trim removed 1 base at V and 2 bases at J, leaving 9 bases unmatched. Looked up from germline, CDR1 is DFQATT and CDR2 is SNEGSKA (reference sequence). The CDR3 loop spans 18 amino acids. The CDR3 DNA reads as TGCAGTGCTAGAGGGCTTGGACAGGGGGCGCCGACTAATGAAAAACTGTTTTTT. The encoded protein is CSARGLGQGAPTNEKLFF.

The rearrangement joins TRBV7-2 to TRBJ2-7; weak D call: TRBD2 (8 bases). TRBJ2-5 explains the end of the DNA better; the J call may be wrong. The V gene's germline CDR1 is SGHTA and CDR2 FQGNSA. This CDR3 is built from 16 residues. This CDR3 reads CASSSGGTAGDQTQYF. The CDR3 bases are TGTGCCAGCAGCTCAGGGGGTACAGCGGGGGATCAGACCCAGTACTTC.

The chain employs TRBV29-1 and TRBJ2-1; D could derive from TRBD1 or TRBD2 (6 bases each). Germline CDR1 is SQVTM and CDR2 is ANQGSEA. The V end was cut by 2 bases, the J end by 7 bases, with 21 bases between. The CDR3 totals 16 residues. The CDR3 is CSVESEGDTLRNEQFF. DNA for the CDR3: TGCAGCGTTGAATCGGAGGGGGACACTCTAAGGAATGAGCAGTTCTTC.

There are many counts of this clonotype. The gene calls are TRBV29-1 and TRBJ2-7; D possibly corresponds to TRBD2 (5 bases). This CDR3 contains 12 residues. Germline loops: CDR1 SQVTM, CDR2 ANQGSEA. Trimming took off 4 bases at V and 6 bases at J, with 13 bases between the two ends. The CDR3 is CSVAGIRGEQYF. CDR3 nucleotides: TGCAGCGTTGCCGGAATACGGGGCGAGCAGTACTTC.

The table lists this clonotype with a few counts. The chain combines TRBV7-2 with TRBJ2-3, with 8 bases aligning to TRBD1. CDR1 and CDR2 from the germline V gene are SGHTA and FQGNSA. The ends lost 0 bases at V and 3 bases at J; junction bases unmatched: 5. The CDR3 has 16 residues. The CDR3 DNA follows: TGTGCCAGCAGCTTAGCACGGACAGGGAATACAGATACGCAGTATTTT. Its translation is CASSLARTGNTDTQYF.

In its sample, this clonotype was seen once. The gene calls are TRBV18 and TRBJ2-1; D gene unclear. Trimming left V 8 bases short and J 10 bases short, with 15 bases between. Per the germline V gene, CDR1 is KGHSH and CDR2 is LQKENI. There are 12 residues in the CDR3. The CDR3 region is CASARTRSEQFF. In DNA form, the CDR3 reads TGTGCCAGCGCAAGAACTCGTAGCGAGCAGTTCTTC.

The V call is TRBV10-3, the J call TRBJ2-1; D uncertain. The ends were cut back, 6 bases at V and 7 bases at J, with 19 bases in the middle. The CDR3 spans 15 residues. CDR1 and CDR2 from the germline V gene are ENHRY and SYGVKD. In nucleotides, the CDR3 is TGTGCCATCAGCACCGGGCTACAAACCGGGAATGAGCAGTTCTTC. It translates to CAISTGLQTGNEQFF.

Only a few counts were recorded for this clonotype. The chain uses TRBV4-3 and TRBJ2-1; 11 nucleotides match TRBD2. Unmatched junction bases numbered 10, after V lost 0 bases and J lost 3 bases. CDR1 is LGHNA and CDR2 is YSLEER in the germline V gene. This CDR3 has 19 residues. The CDR3 sequence: CASSQDTTSSGGLYNEQFF. The CDR3 DNA reads as TGCGCCAGCAGCCAAGACACCACCTCTAGCGGGGGGCTCTACAATGAGCAGTTCTTC.

This clonotype has a handful of counts. V usage is TRBV29-1 and J usage is TRBJ2-5; possibly TRBD1 for D (6 bases). The germline V gene has CDR1 SQVTM and CDR2 ANQGSEA. The CDR3 is 12 residues long. Trimming took 7 bases from V and 2 from J, leaving 11 bases between them. The CDR3, as DNA: TGCAGCGGGGGGCTACCGCAAGAGACCCAGTACTTC. This gives the protein CSGGLPQETQYF.

This clonotype turned up a few times. The J gene is TRBJ2-1, the V gene TRBV29-1; TRBD2 might be the D (5 bases). This CDR3 region has 11 residues. V lost 5 bases to trimming and J lost 8 bases, with 10 bases between them. The germline V gene has CDR1 SQVTM and CDR2 ANQGSEA. For the CDR3, the DNA is TGCAGCGTTCGGGAAGACCATGAGCAGTTCTTC. Translating it yields CSVREDHEQFF.